This T cell receptor beta chain is drawn from a study of shared clonotypes between healthy human individuals. Clones were sequenced by immunoSEQ multiplex PCR, and TCRdb holds only the in-frame ones, with some missing. The repertoire holds around 1.6 million clones, with around 98% as singletons. This clone was detected once. Germline assignment: CDR1 SEHNR and CDR2 FQNEAQ (reference sequence). Trimming took 1 base from V and 3 from J; bases not matched to a gene: 6. CDR3 length: 18 amino acids. The sample was naive CD4+ T cells sorted from blood. The subset was: CD45RA+ positively selected. The chain has TRBV7-9 and TRBJ2-1; 13 nucleotides line up with TRBD2. The clonotype comes from a man aged 25 to 45 in good health. The CDR3 spells CASSLETSGGKYYNEQFF. The CDR3 nucleotides are TGTGCCAGCAGCTTAGAGACTAGCGGGGGGAAATACTACAATGAGCAGTTCTTC.